This T cell receptor beta chain was sequenced for a study of blood T cell repertoires in COVID-19. Study at large: COVID-19 samples, acute and convalescent, were from the United States, Italy and Spain. T cells, B-cell-depleted T cells, or PBMCs supplied cDNA or gDNA.

Participants were placed into cohorts based on the clinical history they reported. Profiling relied on immunoSEQ multiplex PCR, and the TCRdb table lists in-frame clones only, not all of them. The sample includes about 260,000 clones, about 84% of them seen just once. V was pared by 5 bases and J by 1 base, with 8 bases between. The length of the CDR3 is 13 residues. Germline V gene data show CDR1 as KGHSH and CDR2 as LQKENI. Sequenced material: PBMCs or T cells enriched from blood (not recorded which). The receptor was isolated from a woman aged 50 to 60 who had recovered from COVID-19. V gene TRBV18 combines with J gene TRBJ1-1, with unresolved D. CDR3 sequence (DNA): TGTGCCAGCTCATTCTCCGGGAACACTGAAGCTTTCTTT. This codes for CASSFSGNTEAFF.